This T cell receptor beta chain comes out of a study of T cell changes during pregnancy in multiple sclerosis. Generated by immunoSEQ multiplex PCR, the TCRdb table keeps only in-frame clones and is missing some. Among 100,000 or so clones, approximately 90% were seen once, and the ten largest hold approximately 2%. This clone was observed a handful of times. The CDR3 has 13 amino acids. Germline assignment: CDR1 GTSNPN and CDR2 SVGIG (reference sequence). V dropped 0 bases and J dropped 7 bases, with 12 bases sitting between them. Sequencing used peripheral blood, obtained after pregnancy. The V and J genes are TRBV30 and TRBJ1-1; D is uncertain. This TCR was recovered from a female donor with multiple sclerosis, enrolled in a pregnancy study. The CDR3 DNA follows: TGTGCCTGGAGTGTGAGGCGAGGGCTTGAAGCTTTCTTT. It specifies CAWSVRRGLEAFF.